Reported below is one T cell receptor beta chain. The sample is drawn from a study of blood T cell repertoires in COVID-19. Overall study: Acute and convalescent COVID-19 samples came from the United States, Italy and Spain. PBMCs, B-cell-depleted T cells, or T cells provided the cDNA or gDNA that made up the material.

Assignment of participants to cohorts was predicated upon participant-reported clinical history. In the authors' methods: Using reference gene primer amplification, nucleated cell counts were estimated. Libraries were prepared by immunoSEQ multiplex PCR; TCRdb keeps only in-frame clonotypes and omits some of them. V and J calls and clone size are given by that table; D and trimming were obtained from the DNA. The data contain about 320,000 clones, roughly 85% of them singletons. The CDR3 extends over 16 amino acids. Losses at the gene ends were 6 bases for V and 4 bases for J; bases not matched to a gene: 13. Germline V CDR1 and CDR2: SGHTA, FQGNSA.

The chain has TRBV7-2 and TRBJ2-5; TRBD2 matches 8 bases. The specimen sequenced was PBMCs or T cells enriched from blood (not recorded which). This clonotype was obtained from a woman aged 25-40 years who had recovered from COVID-19. The CDR3 spells CASSLAVRGGRETQYF. Written as DNA, the CDR3 is TGTGCCAGCAGTCTAGCGGTCCGGGGGGGCCGAGAGACCCAGTACTTC. The entire variable domain, with the rest obtained from reference TRBV7-2 and TRBJ2-5, is as follows: GAGVSQSPSNKVTEKGKDVELRCDPISGHTALYWYRQSLGQGLEFLIYFQGNSAPDKSGLPSDRFSAERTGGSVSTLTIQRTQQEDSAVYLCASSLAVRGGRETQYFGPGTRLLVL.